Listed below are T cell receptor beta chains from one sample, sequenced in a study of blood T cells in healthy people across ages. TCRdb analysed the 5' RACE reads with MiXCR anew, one entry per CDR3 protein. The table shows roughly 800,000 distinct CDR3 sequences, with roughly 64% occurring only once. The sequencing sample was made of blood. The source of these receptors is a young man in good health. CDR3s include the opening cysteine and the closing phenylalanine or tryptophan. A D gene is named only where the DNA matches it firmly. Clone size is given for some rows only: seen once, a few or many times, or a class if the clone is expanded.

d_gene: TRBD1; v_gene: TRBV29-1; j_gene: TRBJ1-2; len: 13; abundance: .; CDR3nt: TGCAGCGTTGACAGCCAGGGGGCGAGAGGCTACACCTTC; CDR3aa: CSVDSQGARGYTF
d_gene: .; v_gene: TRBV29-1; j_gene: TRBJ2-7; len: 15; abundance: .; CDR3nt: TGCAGCGTTGAAGAAGAAGGCAGGGGATCGTGCGAGCAGTACTTC; CDR3aa: CSVEEEGRGSCEQYF
d_gene: .; v_gene: TRBV5-1; j_gene: TRBJ2-7; len: 15; abundance: .; CDR3nt: TGCGCCAGCAGCTTGGCCTCCCTCAGCTCCTACGAGCAGTACTTC; CDR3aa: CASSLASLSSYEQYF
d_gene: .; v_gene: TRBV7-3; j_gene: TRBJ2-3; len: 17; abundance: .; CDR3nt: TGTGCCAGCAGCGGGGCTCGTGAACGGACAGTAACAGATACGCAGTATTTT; CDR3aa: CASSGARERTVTDTQYF
d_gene: TRBD2; v_gene: TRBV7-8; j_gene: TRBJ2-3; len: 14; abundance: few; CDR3nt: TGTGCCAGCAGCTTAGATGGGACTAGCGGTACGCAGTATTTT; CDR3aa: CASSLDGTSGTQYF
d_gene: TRBD1; v_gene: TRBV29-1; j_gene: TRBJ2-7; len: 15; abundance: few; CDR3nt: TGCAGCGTTGAATTGCGGACAGGGGGCCCCTACGAGCAGTACTTC; CDR3aa: CSVELRTGGPYEQYF
d_gene: .; v_gene: TRBV4-2; j_gene: TRBJ2-1; len: 15; abundance: .; CDR3nt: TGTGCCAGCAGCCCGGCGGGGGCCTTTCGGGGTGAGCAGTTCTTC; CDR3aa: CASSPAGAFRGEQFF
d_gene: .; v_gene: TRBV7-6; j_gene: TRBJ2-7; len: 13; abundance: .; CDR3nt: TGTGCGACCGCCCAATTCGTCGGTCGTGAGCAGTACTTC; CDR3aa: CATAQFVGREQYF
d_gene: .; v_gene: TRBV7-9; j_gene: TRBJ1-2; len: 14; abundance: .; CDR3nt: TGTGCCAGCAGCTTAGGAAGGGACCGTGATGGCTACACCTTC; CDR3aa: CASSLGRDRDGYTF
d_gene: TRBD1; v_gene: TRBV28; j_gene: TRBJ1-2; len: 13; abundance: .; CDR3nt: TGTGCCAGCAGGGAAACAGGGGCCTTTGGCTACACCTTC; CDR3aa: CASRETGAFGYTF
d_gene: TRBD2; v_gene: TRBV30; j_gene: TRBJ2-3; len: 12; abundance: .; CDR3nt: TGTGCCTGGTCGGGAGGGCTTAATACGCAGTATTTT; CDR3aa: CAWSGGLNTQYF
d_gene: .; v_gene: TRBV7-9; j_gene: TRBJ2-1; len: 11; abundance: once; CDR3nt: TGCGCCATTCAGCCCGGTCATGAGCAGTTCTTC; CDR3aa: CAIQPGHEQFF
d_gene: TRBD1; v_gene: TRBV5-4; j_gene: TRBJ2-1; len: 14; abundance: once; CDR3nt: TGTGCCAGCAGCTCACGGACAGGGAGGAATGAGCAGTTCTTC; CDR3aa: CASSSRTGRNEQFF
d_gene: .; v_gene: TRBV10-1; j_gene: TRBJ1-2; len: 13; abundance: .; CDR3nt: TGCGCCAGCAGTGAGTTGATAGCCGGCCGCTACACCTTC; CDR3aa: CASSELIAGRYTF
d_gene: .; v_gene: TRBV6-1; j_gene: TRBJ2-7; len: 13; abundance: .; CDR3nt: TGTGCCAGCAGTGAACGTGACTTCTACGAGCAGTACTTC; CDR3aa: CASSERDFYEQYF
d_gene: TRBD1; v_gene: TRBV5-1; j_gene: TRBJ1-4; len: 14; abundance: once; CDR3nt: TGCGCCAGCAGCTGGGGGACAGGGGTTGAAAAACTGTTTTTT; CDR3aa: CASSWGTGVEKLFF
d_gene: TRBD2; v_gene: TRBV27; j_gene: TRBJ2-7; len: 17; abundance: few; CDR3nt: TGTGCCAGCAGTTTCCGGAGAACCGGGACTACCTTCTACGAGCAGTACTTC; CDR3aa: CASSFRRTGTTFYEQYF
d_gene: TRBD2; v_gene: TRBV5-1; j_gene: TRBJ2-1; len: 18; abundance: .; CDR3nt: TGCGCCAGCAGCTTGGGTGGTAGCGGGAGTCTCTCCTACAATGAGCAGTTCTTC; CDR3aa: CASSLGGSGSLSYNEQFF
d_gene: .; v_gene: TRBV9; j_gene: TRBJ2-5; len: 14; abundance: few; CDR3nt: TGTGCCAGCAGCGTAGGAGGGATTCAAGAGACCCAGTACTTC; CDR3aa: CASSVGGIQETQYF
d_gene: .; v_gene: TRBV29-1; j_gene: TRBJ2-5; len: 12; abundance: .; CDR3nt: TGCAGCGTTGAAGCCCCAGAAGCCCTAATGTACTTC; CDR3aa: CSVEAPEALMYF
d_gene: TRBD1; v_gene: TRBV3-1; j_gene: TRBJ2-4; len: 15; abundance: .; CDR3nt: TGTGCCAGCAGCCAAGGCGTGACAGGGAGTAACATTCAGTACTTC; CDR3aa: CASSQGVTGSNIQYF
d_gene: TRBD1; v_gene: TRBV27; j_gene: TRBJ1-1; len: 14; abundance: few; CDR3nt: TGTGCCAGCAGTCGAACGGGACAGGGCAAATTTGCTTTCTTT; CDR3aa: CASSRTGQGKFAFF
d_gene: .; v_gene: TRBV21-1; j_gene: TRBJ2-5; len: 18; abundance: .; CDR3nt: TGTGCCAGCAGCAAAGCTATTCGGTGGACCGAACCTCAAGAGACCCAGTACTTC; CDR3aa: CASSKAIRWTEPQETQYF
d_gene: .; v_gene: TRBV20-1; j_gene: TRBJ1-5; len: 14; abundance: .; CDR3nt: TGCAGTGCTATGGGTGTAGGGGACAATCAGCCCCAGCATTTT; CDR3aa: CSAMGVGDNQPQHF
d_gene: .; v_gene: TRBV5-1; j_gene: TRBJ1-2; len: 13; abundance: .; CDR3nt: TGCGCCAGCAGCTTGGCGACCTTCTCTGGCTACACCTTC; CDR3aa: CASSLATFSGYTF
d_gene: TRBD1; v_gene: TRBV10-1; j_gene: TRBJ2-5; len: 14; abundance: .; CDR3nt: TGCGCCAGCAGCAAGGGGACAGGATTAGAGACCCAGTACTTC; CDR3aa: CASSKGTGLETQYF
d_gene: .; v_gene: TRBV6-1; j_gene: TRBJ2-7; len: 13; abundance: .; CDR3nt: TGTGCCAGCAGTCCCCGGCGGGACTCCGAGCAGTACTTC; CDR3aa: CASSPRRDSEQYF
d_gene: TRBD2; v_gene: TRBV5-1; j_gene: TRBJ2-7; len: 15; abundance: few; CDR3nt: TGCGCCAGCAGCTTGGAAACCGGGACTATAGACGAGCAGTACTTC; CDR3aa: CASSLETGTIDEQYF
d_gene: .; v_gene: TRBV3-1; j_gene: TRBJ1-6; len: 15; abundance: .; CDR3nt: TGTGCCAGCAGCCAAGCTAGATCTTCTAATTCACCCCTCCACTTT; CDR3aa: CASSQARSSNSPLHF
d_gene: .; v_gene: TRBV28; j_gene: TRBJ2-6; len: 13; abundance: .; CDR3nt: TGTGCCAGCAGCCCCCGCTGGGCCAACGTCCTGACTTTC; CDR3aa: CASSPRWANVLTF
d_gene: .; v_gene: TRBV7-9; j_gene: TRBJ2-4; len: 19; abundance: .; CDR3nt: TGTGCCAGCAGCTTAGGGGGGGGGCCCTCCCTGGGAGCCAAAAACATTCAGTACTTC; CDR3aa: CASSLGGGPSLGAKNIQYF
d_gene: .; v_gene: TRBV25-1; j_gene: TRBJ2-1; len: 16; abundance: .; CDR3nt: TGTGCCAGCAGTGAATTCGGCGGATCCTCTAGCAATGAGCAGTTCTTC; CDR3aa: CASSEFGGSSSNEQFF
d_gene: TRBD2; v_gene: TRBV7-7; j_gene: TRBJ2-1; len: 16; abundance: .; CDR3nt: TGTGCTAGCAGCTTGGGCGGTGCGGGAGACTTCCATGAGCAGTTCTTC; CDR3aa: CASSLGGAGDFHEQFF
d_gene: .; v_gene: TRBV12-3/TRBV12-4; j_gene: TRBJ2-5; len: 13; abundance: .; CDR3nt: TGTGCCAGCAGCCGGGCAGAGGAGAAGACCCAGTACTTC; CDR3aa: CASSRAEEKTQYF
d_gene: TRBD2; v_gene: TRBV29-1; j_gene: TRBJ2-1; len: 15; abundance: few; CDR3nt: TGCAGCGTTGCGGGTTTGGCTAGCGGGGGGAATGAGCAGTTCTTC; CDR3aa: CSVAGLASGGNEQFF
d_gene: .; v_gene: TRBV5-1; j_gene: TRBJ1-5; len: 14; abundance: .; CDR3nt: TGCGCCAGCAGCCTGGACGGAAGCAGTCAGCCCCAGCATTTT; CDR3aa: CASSLDGSSQPQHF
d_gene: TRBD1; v_gene: TRBV4-2; j_gene: TRBJ2-7; len: 17; abundance: .; CDR3nt: TGTGCCAGCAGCCAAGTTGCCGGGACAGGGTCTACCTACGAGCAGTACTTC; CDR3aa: CASSQVAGTGSTYEQYF
d_gene: .; v_gene: TRBV7-2; j_gene: TRBJ2-7; len: 16; abundance: .; CDR3nt: TGTGCCAGCAGCTTAGTTCTCCTGACAGGTATGAATGAGCAGTACTTC; CDR3aa: CASSLVLLTGMNEQYF
d_gene: TRBD1; v_gene: TRBV6-5; j_gene: TRBJ1-1; len: 13; abundance: .; CDR3nt: TGCGCCGCCTTCCAGGGGGGGCGCACTGAAGCTTTCTTT; CDR3aa: CAAFQGGRTEAFF
d_gene: TRBD1; v_gene: TRBV6-2/TRBV6-3; j_gene: TRBJ2-7; len: 17; abundance: .; CDR3nt: TGTGCCAGCAGTACGGGGACAGCCTCAGGAGTGATCTACGAGCAGTACTTC; CDR3aa: CASSTGTASGVIYEQYF
d_gene: .; v_gene: TRBV18; j_gene: TRBJ2-7; len: 14; abundance: .; CDR3nt: TGTGCCAGCTCACGGGGGACCAATTCCTACGAGCAGTACTTC; CDR3aa: CASSRGTNSYEQYF
d_gene: .; v_gene: TRBV12-3/TRBV12-4; j_gene: TRBJ2-5; len: 13; abundance: .; CDR3nt: TGTGCCAGCAGCCAGGGGATCCAAGAGACCCAGTACTTC; CDR3aa: CASSQGIQETQYF
d_gene: TRBD2; v_gene: TRBV6-6; j_gene: TRBJ2-3; len: 16; abundance: .; CDR3nt: TGTGCCAGCATCCACTCTTTAGCGGGGGACACAGATACGCAGTATTTT; CDR3aa: CASIHSLAGDTDTQYF
d_gene: .; v_gene: TRBV28; j_gene: TRBJ2-7; len: 14; abundance: .; CDR3nt: TGTGCCAGCACCGCCCCGACGGGCTCCTACGAGCAGTACTTC; CDR3aa: CASTAPTGSYEQYF
d_gene: .; v_gene: TRBV5-1; j_gene: TRBJ2-5; len: 13; abundance: .; CDR3nt: TGCGCCAGCAGCGTCCTAGGGGATGAGACCCAGTACTTC; CDR3aa: CASSVLGDETQYF
d_gene: .; v_gene: TRBV7-9; j_gene: TRBJ2-5; len: 14; abundance: .; CDR3nt: TGTGCCGGCAGCTATAGGACAAAACAAGAGACCCAGTACTTC; CDR3aa: CAGSYRTKQETQYF
d_gene: .; v_gene: TRBV4-3; j_gene: TRBJ2-6; len: 16; abundance: .; CDR3nt: TGCGCCAGCAGCCAAGATGTGAGCTCTGGGGCCAACGTCCTGACTTTC; CDR3aa: CASSQDVSSGANVLTF
d_gene: TRBD2; v_gene: TRBV11-1; j_gene: TRBJ2-5; len: 18; abundance: .; CDR3nt: TGTGCCAGCAGCTTAGCGCCTCCGTCTAGCGGGAGCCGGGGGACCCAGTACTTC; CDR3aa: CASSLAPPSSGSRGTQYF
d_gene: TRBD2; v_gene: TRBV12-3/TRBV12-4; j_gene: TRBJ2-3; len: 16; abundance: many; CDR3nt: TGTGCCAGCAGTCCCGGAGGCGAGCGGGGGTCAGATACGCAGTATTTT; CDR3aa: CASSPGGERGSDTQYF
d_gene: .; v_gene: TRBV28; j_gene: TRBJ2-2; len: 16; abundance: .; CDR3nt: TGTGCCAGCAGTTTCAGGGGGGCAAAGAACACCGGGGAGCTGTTTTTT; CDR3aa: CASSFRGAKNTGELFF
d_gene: .; v_gene: TRBV5-1; j_gene: TRBJ2-3; len: 14; abundance: .; CDR3nt: TGCGCCAGCAGCTCACTGCCGGACAGAGATACGCAGTATTTT; CDR3aa: CASSSLPDRDTQYF
d_gene: .; v_gene: TRBV6-6; j_gene: TRBJ1-2; len: 12; abundance: .; CDR3nt: TGTGCCAGCAGTTACGCAGGGAATGGCTACACCTTC; CDR3aa: CASSYAGNGYTF
d_gene: .; v_gene: TRBV7-3; j_gene: TRBJ2-5; len: 14; abundance: .; CDR3nt: TGTGCCAGCAGCCGTGGCGGGGCTCAGGAGACCCAGTACTTC; CDR3aa: CASSRGGAQETQYF